Presented here are 23 T cell receptor beta chains from one specimen sequenced in a study of blood T cell repertoires in COVID-19. The table came from immunoSEQ multiplex PCR; TCRdb's copy has only in-frame clones and leaves some out. The sample gives some 140,000 clones, 84% of which show up once; 4.5% to 5.5% is in the top ten. The sample consisted of PBMCs or T cells enriched from blood (not recorded which). Receptor source: a man between 40 and 49 years old with acute COVID-19.

A single count supports this clone. This sequence joins TRBV6-4 and TRBJ2-1, with 9 bases matching TRBD2. The V gene end was trimmed by 5 bases and the J gene end by 0 bases; junction bases not matched to a gene: 2. Germline V CDR1 and CDR2: MRHNA, SNTAGT. The CDR3 length is 15 residues. The CDR3 sequence is CASSFSGSSYNEQFF. CDR3 nucleotides: TGTGCCAGCAGTTTTAGCGGGAGCTCCTACAATGAGCAGTTCTTC.

In its sample, this clone was seen a few times. The CDR3 sequence: CASSQDSTGQPQHF. CDR3 DNA: TGTGCCAGCAGCCAAGATAGCACGGGACAGCCCCAGCATTTT. The chain recombines TRBV3-1 (or the pseudogene TRBV3-2) with TRBJ1-5; no reliable D call. This CDR3 contains 14 residues. V dropped 0 bases and J dropped 7 bases, with 10 bases sitting between them. The germline CDR1 and CDR2 sequences are LGHDT and YNNKEL (reference sequence).

The chain is built from TRBV19 and TRBJ1-5; 9 nucleotides agree with TRBD1. J was trimmed by 7 bases and V by 3 bases; bases with no gene match: 7. CDR3 size: 15 residues. Germline V gene data show CDR1 as LNHDA and CDR2 as SQIVND (reference sequence). CDR3 amino acids: CASSMGQGKEQPQHF. As DNA, the CDR3 is TGTGCCAGTAGTATGGGACAGGGAAAGGAACAGCCCCAGCATTTT.

V gene TRBV29-1 combines with J gene TRBJ2-4; 9 bases line up with TRBD2. The germline gives CDR1 SQVTM, CDR2 ANQGSEA. This CDR3 contains 14 residues. Trimming removed 1 base from V and 6 bases from J; junction bases left unmatched: 4. The CDR3, as DNA: TGCAGCGTTGAAGGAGGTAGCGGGGGAAACATTCAGTACTTC. Its protein is CSVEGGSGGNIQYF.

The chain joins TRBV16 to TRBJ2-2; D is unclear. The germline V gene has CDR1 KGHSY and CDR2 FQNENV. The CDR3 loop spans 14 amino acids. V gave up 0 bases and J gave up 6 bases, with 8 bases separating them. The CDR3 here is CASSQSSSAGELFF. CDR3 coding DNA: TGTGCCAGCAGCCAATCTAGTTCGGCCGGGGAGCTGTTTTTT.

The genes are TRBV30 and TRBJ2-7, with a weak D call TRBD2 (5 bases). The germline V gene encodes CDR1 GTSNPN and CDR2 SVGIG (reference sequence). V was trimmed by 4 bases and J by 3 bases, leaving 16 bases between them. This CDR3 comprises 14 residues. This chain's CDR3 is CAWMGSPNVYEQYF. CDR3 DNA sequence: TGTGCCTGGATGGGGAGTCCAAACGTCTACGAGCAGTACTTC.

V and J are TRBV4-2 and TRBJ2-1; 12 bases match TRBD1. V gave up 6 bases and J gave up 3 bases; unmatched junction bases: 3. This CDR3 spans 15 amino acids. From germline, CDR1 is LGHNA and CDR2 YNFKEQ. Written as DNA, the CDR3 is TGTGCCAGCAGGGGACAGGGGGCCAACTACAATGAGCAGTTCTTC. Its protein product is CASRGQGANYNEQFF.

Only a few counts were recorded for this clone. V gene TRBV6-4 combines with J gene TRBJ1-6; TRBD1 aligns across 7 bases. This CDR3 contains 13 residues. Per the germline V gene, CDR1 is MRHNA and CDR2 is SNTAGT. J was trimmed by 10 bases and V by 6 bases; bases with no gene match: 6. The chain's CDR3 is CASRLRGHSPLHF. In DNA form, the CDR3 reads TGTGCCAGCAGGCTAAGGGGGCACTCACCCCTCCACTTT.

This rearrangement joins TRBV5-4 to TRBJ2-7; TRBD1 matches 8 bases. The CDR3 contains 13 residues. Germline loops: CDR1 SGHNT, CDR2 YYREEE (reference sequence). The J segment lost 6 bases and the V segment lost 5 bases, leaving 7 bases of the junction unmatched. The CDR3 reads CASSWQGAGEQYF. CDR3 nucleotide sequence: TGTGCCAGCAGTTGGCAGGGGGCCGGCGAGCAGTACTTC.

This CDR3 is CASSLARISRDYGYTF. CDR3 coding DNA: TGTGCCAGCAGCTTAGCGCGGATAAGCCGCGACTATGGCTACACCTTC. The chain links TRBV7-9 to TRBJ1-2; D unresolved. The V end lost 0 bases, the J end lost 3 bases, and 14 bases lay between the germline ends. CDR3 length: 16 amino acids. CDR1 is SEHNR and CDR2 is FQNEAQ in the germline V gene (reference sequence).

The chain recombines TRBV6-5 with TRBJ1-1, with D uncertain. The length of the CDR3 is 12 residues. In germline, CDR1 is MNHEY, CDR2 SVGAGI. Trimming took 7 bases from V and 0 from J, leaving 6 bases between them. The CDR3 sequence: CASKLMNTEAFF. CDR3 in DNA: TGTGCCAGCAAATTAATGAACACTGAAGCTTTCTTT.

The chain couples TRBV10-3 to TRBJ1-1; TRBD1 matches at 10 bases. J gave up 4 bases and V 9 bases, and 5 bases lay outside the gene matches. CDR3 length: 13 amino acids. The germline CDR1 and CDR2 sequences are ENHRY and SYGVKD. The CDR3 nucleotides are TGTGCCATTGGACAGGGGGGTGTCACTGAAGCTTTCTTT. Translation: CAIGQGGVTEAFF.

This chain connects TRBV6-6 to TRBJ1-2; D is unclear. There are 15 residues in the CDR3. With 0 bases removed from V and 4 bases from J, the gap between germline ends came to 12 bases. Germline V gene lookup returns CDR1 MNHNY and CDR2 SVGAGI (reference sequence). DNA for the CDR3: TGTGCCAGCAGTTACTCGGGTCGGGATCGCTATGGCTACACCTTC. Its protein product is CASSYSGRDRYGYTF.

V is TRBV9 and J is TRBJ1-6, with a weak D call TRBD1 (5 bases). The V end was cut by 6 bases, the J end by 5 bases, with 12 bases between. Germline values: CDR1 SGDLS, CDR2 YYNGEE. The CDR3 extends over 14 amino acids. CDR3 sequence: CASNRDSNNSPLHF. The CDR3, as DNA: TGTGCCAGCAACCGAGACAGTAATAATTCACCCCTCCACTTT.

There are a few counts of this clone. This chain's CDR3 is CASSRLVGNTIYF. The CDR3 nucleotides read TGTGCCAGCAGCCGCCTAGTTGGAAACACCATATATTTT. This chain joins TRBV12-3 or TRBV12-4 and TRBJ1-3; D remains ambiguous. V was cut by 6 bases and J by 3 bases, with 9 bases left in between. The CDR3 totals 13 residues.

This chain connects TRBV28 to TRBJ2-7, with D perhaps matching TRBD2 (5 bases). Trimming removed 2 bases from V and 0 bases from J, with 11 bases in between. This CDR3 has 15 amino acids. Per germline, CDR1 MDHEN and CDR2 SYDVKM. As DNA, the CDR3 is TGTGCCAGCAGTTTAGTGTCACGGGGCTCCTACGAGCAGTACTTC. Translation gives CASSLVSRGSYEQYF.

The rearrangement links TRBV5-1 to TRBJ1-6; D is unclear. This CDR3 is built from 15 residues. In germline, CDR1 is SGHRS, CDR2 YFSETQ. The V end lost 4 bases, the J end lost 5 bases, and 13 bases lay between the germline ends. CDR3 residues: CASSVGDWDNSPLHF. For the CDR3, the DNA is TGCGCCAGCAGCGTCGGGGATTGGGATAATTCACCCCTCCACTTT.

The chain couples TRBV4-1 to TRBJ2-1; 7 bases align to TRBD2. CDR3 length: 15 amino acids. Per the germline V gene, CDR1 is MGHRA and CDR2 is YSYEKL. Trimming cost V 6 bases and J 5 bases; bases outside gene matches: 10. Here the CDR3 reads CASRKLAVDHNEQFF. CDR3 nucleotide sequence: TGCGCCAGCAGGAAGCTAGCGGTAGACCACAATGAGCAGTTCTTC.

The V gene is TRBV18, the J gene TRBJ2-1, with TRBD2 matching over 12 bases. The germline gives CDR1 KGHSH, CDR2 LQKENI. V was pared by 1 base and J by 4 bases, with 5 bases of the junction left unmatched. The CDR3 spans 17 residues. CDR3 sequence reads: CASSPRLAGETYNEQFF. The CDR3 DNA sequence: TGTGCCAGCTCACCACGACTAGCGGGGGAGACTTACAATGAGCAGTTCTTC.

This clone has a handful of counts. The chain couples TRBV28 to TRBJ1-2, with D possibly TRBD1 on 5 matching bases. The germline gives CDR1 MDHEN, CDR2 SYDVKM. The length of the CDR3 is 14 residues. The germline V and J ends were trimmed by 2 bases and 2 bases, with 9 bases remaining between them. The CDR3 nucleotides are TGTGCCAGCAGTTTACAGGGCGTAAACTATGGCTACACCTTC. It is translated as CASSLQGVNYGYTF.

This sequence joins TRBV28 and TRBJ1-2; the match to TRBD1 covers 11 bases. The CDR3 is 14 residues long. The V and J ends lost 6 bases and 8 bases, in that order; junction bases with no gene match: 8. The germline V gene has CDR1 MDHEN and CDR2 SYDVKM. The CDR3 nucleotides read TGTGCCAGCAGCTACCCGGGACAGGGGGACGGCTACACCTTC. It yields the protein CASSYPGQGDGYTF.

This chain uses TRBV5-6 with TRBJ2-2; possible D gene TRBD1, 6 bases. Trimming left V 4 bases short and J 5 bases short, with 15 bases between. The CDR3 covers 15 residues. Germline CDR1 is SGHDT and CDR2 is YYEEEE. The CDR3 reads CASSLGQLSTGELFF. The DNA of the CDR3 is TGTGCCAGCAGCCTCGGACAGTTGAGTACCGGGGAGCTGTTTTTT.

CDR3: CASSTGTSANNEQFF. The CDR3, as DNA: TGTGCCAGCAGCACGGGGACTAGCGCTAACAATGAGCAGTTCTTC. The chain employs TRBV13 and TRBJ2-1; 10 bases are shared with TRBD2. The V gene end was trimmed by 5 bases and the J gene end by 5 bases; junction bases not matched to a gene: 6. Germline V gives CDR1 PRHDT, CDR2 FYEKMQ (reference sequence). The CDR3 runs 15 residues. The variable domain in full, completed from reference TRBV13 and TRBJ2-1, reads AAGVIQSPRHLIKEKRETATLKCYPIPRHDTVYWYQQGPGQDPQFLISFYEKMQSDKGSIPDRFSAQQFSDYHSELNMSSLELGDSALYFCASSTGTSANNEQFFGPGTRLTVL.